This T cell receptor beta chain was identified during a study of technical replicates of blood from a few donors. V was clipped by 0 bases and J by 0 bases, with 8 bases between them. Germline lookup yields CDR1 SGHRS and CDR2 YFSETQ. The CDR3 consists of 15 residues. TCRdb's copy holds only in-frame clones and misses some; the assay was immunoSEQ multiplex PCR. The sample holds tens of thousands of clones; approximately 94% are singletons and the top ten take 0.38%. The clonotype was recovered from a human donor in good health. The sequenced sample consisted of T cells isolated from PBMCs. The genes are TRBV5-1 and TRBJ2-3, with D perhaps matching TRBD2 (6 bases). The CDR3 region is CASSLVGGSTDTQYF. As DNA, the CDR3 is TGCGCCAGCAGCTTGGTCGGGGGTAGCACAGATACGCAGTATTTT. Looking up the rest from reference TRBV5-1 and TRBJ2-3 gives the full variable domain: KAGVTQTPRYLIKTRGQQVTLSCSPISGHRSVSWYQQTPGQGLQFLFEYFSETQRNKGNFPGRFSGRQFSNSRSEMNVSTLELGDSALYLCASSLVGGSTDTQYFGPGTRLTVL.